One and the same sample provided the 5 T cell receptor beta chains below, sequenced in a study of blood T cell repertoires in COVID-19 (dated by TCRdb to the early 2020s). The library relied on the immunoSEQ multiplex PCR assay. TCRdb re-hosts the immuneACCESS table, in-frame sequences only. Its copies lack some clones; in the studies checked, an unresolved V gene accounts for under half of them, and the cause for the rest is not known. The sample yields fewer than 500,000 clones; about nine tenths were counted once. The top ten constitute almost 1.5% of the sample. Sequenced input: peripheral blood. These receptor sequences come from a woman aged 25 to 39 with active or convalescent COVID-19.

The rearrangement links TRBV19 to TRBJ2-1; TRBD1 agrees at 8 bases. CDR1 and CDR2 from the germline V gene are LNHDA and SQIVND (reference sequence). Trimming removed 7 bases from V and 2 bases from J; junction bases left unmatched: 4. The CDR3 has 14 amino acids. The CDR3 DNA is TGTGCCAGTACTCCGGACAGGGCCTACAATGAGCAGTTCTTC. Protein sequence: CASTPDRAYNEQFF.

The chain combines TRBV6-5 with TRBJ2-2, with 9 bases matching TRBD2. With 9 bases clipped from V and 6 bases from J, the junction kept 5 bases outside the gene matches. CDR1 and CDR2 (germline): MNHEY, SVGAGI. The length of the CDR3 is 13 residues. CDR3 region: CASSGGWSGELFF. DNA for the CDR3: TGTGCCAGTAGCGGGGGCTGGTCCGGGGAGCTGTTTTTT.

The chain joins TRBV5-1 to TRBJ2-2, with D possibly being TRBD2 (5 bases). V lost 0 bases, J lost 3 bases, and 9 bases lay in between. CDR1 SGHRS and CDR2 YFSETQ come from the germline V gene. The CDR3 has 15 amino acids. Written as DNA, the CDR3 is TGCGCCAGCAGCTTGGATGGGCGGGACACCGGGGAGCTGTTTTTT. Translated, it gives CASSLDGRDTGELFF.

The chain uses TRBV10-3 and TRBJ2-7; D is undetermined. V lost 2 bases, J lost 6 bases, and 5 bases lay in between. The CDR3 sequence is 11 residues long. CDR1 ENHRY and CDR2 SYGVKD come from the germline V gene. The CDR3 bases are TGTGCCATCAGTGAGGGGCGCGAGCAGTACTTC. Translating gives CAISEGREQYF.

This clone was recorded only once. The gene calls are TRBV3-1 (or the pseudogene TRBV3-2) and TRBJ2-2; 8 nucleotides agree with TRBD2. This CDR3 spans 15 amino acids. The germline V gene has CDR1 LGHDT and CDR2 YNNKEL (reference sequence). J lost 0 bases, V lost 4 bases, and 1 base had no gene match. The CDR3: CASSLRGANTGELFF. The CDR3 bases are TGTGCCAGCAGCCTGCGGGGGGCGAACACCGGGGAGCTGTTTTTT.